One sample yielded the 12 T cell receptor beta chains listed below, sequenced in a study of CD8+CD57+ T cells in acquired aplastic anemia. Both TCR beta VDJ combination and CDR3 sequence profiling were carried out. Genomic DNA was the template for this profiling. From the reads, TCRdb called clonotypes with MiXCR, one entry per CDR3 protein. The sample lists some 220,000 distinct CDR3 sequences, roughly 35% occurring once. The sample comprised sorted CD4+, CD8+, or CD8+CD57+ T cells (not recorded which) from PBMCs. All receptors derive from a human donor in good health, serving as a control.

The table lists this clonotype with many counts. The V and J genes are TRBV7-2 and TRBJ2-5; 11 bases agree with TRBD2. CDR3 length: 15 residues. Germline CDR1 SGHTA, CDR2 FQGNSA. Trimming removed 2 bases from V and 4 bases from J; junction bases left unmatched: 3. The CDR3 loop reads CASSLYSGGVETQYF. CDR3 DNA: TGTGCCAGCAGCTTATATAGCGGGGGGGTAGAGACCCAGTACTTC.

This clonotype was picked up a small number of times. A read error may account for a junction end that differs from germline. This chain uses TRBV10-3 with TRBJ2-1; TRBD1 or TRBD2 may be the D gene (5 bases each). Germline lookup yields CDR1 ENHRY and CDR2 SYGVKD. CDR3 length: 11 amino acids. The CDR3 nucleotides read TGTGCCTCAGAAGACGAGGGGACCCCGCTCTTC. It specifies CASEDEGTPLF.

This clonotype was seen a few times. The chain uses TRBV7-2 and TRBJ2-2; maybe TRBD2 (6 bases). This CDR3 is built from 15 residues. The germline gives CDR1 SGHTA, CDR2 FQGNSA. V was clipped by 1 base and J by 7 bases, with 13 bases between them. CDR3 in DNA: TGTGCCAGCAGCTTAGGTCAAATTAGCGGCGGGGAGCTGTTTTTT. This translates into CASSLGQISGGELFF.

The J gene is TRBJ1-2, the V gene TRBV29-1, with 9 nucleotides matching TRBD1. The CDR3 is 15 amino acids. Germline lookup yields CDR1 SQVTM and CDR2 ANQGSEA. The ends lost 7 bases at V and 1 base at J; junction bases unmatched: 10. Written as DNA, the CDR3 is TGCAGCGCCAAAAAGGGACAGGGCTATAACTATGGCTACACCTTC. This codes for CSAKKGQGYNYGYTF.

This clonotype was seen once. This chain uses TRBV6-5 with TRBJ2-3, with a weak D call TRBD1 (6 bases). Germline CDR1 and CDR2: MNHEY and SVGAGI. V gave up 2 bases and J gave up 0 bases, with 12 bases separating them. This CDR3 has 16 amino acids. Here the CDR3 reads CASSYHGQSSTDTQYF. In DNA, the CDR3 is TGTGCCAGCAGTTACCATGGACAGTCAAGCACAGATACGCAGTATTTT.

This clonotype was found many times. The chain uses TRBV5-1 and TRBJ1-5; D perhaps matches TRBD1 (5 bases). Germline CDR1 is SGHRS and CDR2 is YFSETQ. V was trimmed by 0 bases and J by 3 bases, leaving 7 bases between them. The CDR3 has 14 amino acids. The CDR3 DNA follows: TGCGCCAGCAGCTTGGAGGGGAACAATCAGCCCCAGCATTTT. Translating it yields CASSLEGNNQPQHF.

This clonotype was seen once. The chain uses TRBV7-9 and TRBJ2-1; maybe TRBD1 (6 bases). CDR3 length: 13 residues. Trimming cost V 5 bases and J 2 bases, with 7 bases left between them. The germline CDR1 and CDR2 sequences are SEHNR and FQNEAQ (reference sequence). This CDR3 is CASSQGPYNEQFF. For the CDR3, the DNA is TGTGCCAGCAGCCAGGGGCCCTACAATGAGCAGTTCTTC.

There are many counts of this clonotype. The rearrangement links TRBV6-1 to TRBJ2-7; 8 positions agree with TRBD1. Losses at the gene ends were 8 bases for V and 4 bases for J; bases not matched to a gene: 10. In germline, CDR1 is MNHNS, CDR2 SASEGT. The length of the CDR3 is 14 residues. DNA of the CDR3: TGTGCCAGCCGGACAGGGAATGACCCGTACGAGCAGTACTTC. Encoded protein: CASRTGNDPYEQYF.

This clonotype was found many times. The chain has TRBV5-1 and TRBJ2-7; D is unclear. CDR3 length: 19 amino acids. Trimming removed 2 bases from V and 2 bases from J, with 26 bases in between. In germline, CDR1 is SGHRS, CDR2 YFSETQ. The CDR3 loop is CASSFLTAANYPDPYEQYF. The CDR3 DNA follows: TGCGCCAGCAGCTTCCTCACTGCCGCCAACTACCCGGACCCCTACGAGCAGTACTTC.

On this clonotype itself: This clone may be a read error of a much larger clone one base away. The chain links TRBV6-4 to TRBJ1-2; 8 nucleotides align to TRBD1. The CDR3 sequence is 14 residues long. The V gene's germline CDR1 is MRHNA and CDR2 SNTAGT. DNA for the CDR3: TGTGCCAGCAGTGACTCAGGACAGGGCCATGGCCACACCTTC. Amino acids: CASSDSGQGHGHTF.

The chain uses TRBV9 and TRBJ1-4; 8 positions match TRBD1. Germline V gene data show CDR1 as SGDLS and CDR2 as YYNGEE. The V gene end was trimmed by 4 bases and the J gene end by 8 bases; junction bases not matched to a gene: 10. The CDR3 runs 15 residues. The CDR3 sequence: CASSPKTGAGEKLFF. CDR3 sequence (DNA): TGTGCCAGCAGCCCAAAGACAGGGGCCGGCGAAAAACTGTTTTTT. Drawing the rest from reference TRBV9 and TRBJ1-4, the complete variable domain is DSGVTQTPKHLITATGQRVTLRCSPRSGDLSVYWYQQSLDQGLQFLIQYYNGEERAKGNILERFSAQQFPDLHSELNLSSLELGDSALYFCASSPKTGAGEKLFFGSGTQLSVL.

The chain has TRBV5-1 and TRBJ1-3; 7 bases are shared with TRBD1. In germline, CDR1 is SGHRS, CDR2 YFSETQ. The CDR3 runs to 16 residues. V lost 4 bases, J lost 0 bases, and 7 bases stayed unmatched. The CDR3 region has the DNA TGCGCCAGCAGCAGAACCGGGACAGACTCTGGAAACACCATATATTTT. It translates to CASSRTGTDSGNTIYF.